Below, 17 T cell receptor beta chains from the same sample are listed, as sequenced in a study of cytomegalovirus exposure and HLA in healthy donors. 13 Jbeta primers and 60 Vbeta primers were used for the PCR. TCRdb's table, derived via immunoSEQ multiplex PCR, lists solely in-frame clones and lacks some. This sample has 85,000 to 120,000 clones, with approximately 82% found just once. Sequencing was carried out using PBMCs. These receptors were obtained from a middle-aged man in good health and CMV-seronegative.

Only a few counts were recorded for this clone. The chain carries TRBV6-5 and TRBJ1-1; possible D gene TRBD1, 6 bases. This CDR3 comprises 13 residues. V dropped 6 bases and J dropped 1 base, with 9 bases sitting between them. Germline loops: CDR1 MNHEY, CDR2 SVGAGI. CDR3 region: CASRSTGNTEAFF. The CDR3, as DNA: TGTGCCAGCAGGTCGACAGGGAACACTGAAGCTTTCTTT.

For the CDR3, the DNA is TGTGCCAGCAGCCAAGCAACAGGGGTAGGATATGGCTACACCTTC. The encoded protein is CASSQATGVGYGYTF. The chain uses TRBV4-2 and TRBJ1-2; TRBD1 agrees at 7 bases. Germline V gene lookup returns CDR1 LGHNA and CDR2 YNFKEQ. The CDR3 totals 15 residues. J lost 5 bases, V lost 1 base, and 7 bases had no gene match.

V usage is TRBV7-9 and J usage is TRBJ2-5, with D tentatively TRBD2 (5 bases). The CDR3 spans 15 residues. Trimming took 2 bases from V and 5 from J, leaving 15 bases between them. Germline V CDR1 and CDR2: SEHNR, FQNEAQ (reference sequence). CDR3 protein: CASSLMGLREETQYF. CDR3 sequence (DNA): TGTGCCAGCAGCTTAATGGGGTTGAGGGAGGAGACCCAGTACTTC. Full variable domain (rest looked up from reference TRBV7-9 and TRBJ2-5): DTGVSQNPRHKITKRGQNVTFRCDPISEHNRLYWYRQTLGQGPEFLTYFQNEAQLEKSRLLSDRFSAERPKGSFSTLEIQRTEQGDSAMYLCASSLMGLREETQYFGPGTRLLVL.

CDR3 region: CASSLGLAVSDTQYF. The CDR3 nucleotides read TGTGCCAGCAGCTTGGGACTAGCGGTGTCAGATACGCAGTATTTT. The chain has TRBV5-6 and TRBJ2-3; 9 positions match TRBD2. The V gene's germline CDR1 is SGHDT and CDR2 YYEEEE. This CDR3 contains 15 residues. Trimming at V came to 0 bases and at J to 4 bases, leaving 3 bases not matched to a gene.

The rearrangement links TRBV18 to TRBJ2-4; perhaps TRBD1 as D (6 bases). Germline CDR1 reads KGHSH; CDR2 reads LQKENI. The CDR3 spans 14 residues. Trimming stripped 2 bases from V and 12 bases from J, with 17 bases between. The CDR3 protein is CASSPIAGVEDQYF. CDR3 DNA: TGTGCCAGCTCACCAATTGCAGGGGTCGAGGATCAGTACTTC.

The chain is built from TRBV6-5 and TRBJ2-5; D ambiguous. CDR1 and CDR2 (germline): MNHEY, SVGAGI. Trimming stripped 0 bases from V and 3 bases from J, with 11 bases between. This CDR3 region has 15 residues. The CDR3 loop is CASSYSYGYKETQYF. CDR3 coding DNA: TGTGCCAGCAGTTACTCTTACGGGTATAAAGAGACCCAGTACTTC.

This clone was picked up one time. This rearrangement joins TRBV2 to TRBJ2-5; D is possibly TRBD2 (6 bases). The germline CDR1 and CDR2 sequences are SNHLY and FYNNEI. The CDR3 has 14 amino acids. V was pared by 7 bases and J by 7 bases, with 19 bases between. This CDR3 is CASTSAGQTGTQYF. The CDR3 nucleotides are TGTGCCAGCACCTCCGCGGGGCAAACAGGGACCCAGTACTTC.

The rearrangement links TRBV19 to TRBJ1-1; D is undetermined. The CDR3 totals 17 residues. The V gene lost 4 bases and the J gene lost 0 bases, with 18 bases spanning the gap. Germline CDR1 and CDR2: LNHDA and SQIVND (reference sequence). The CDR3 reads CASSKDPGRELNTEAFF. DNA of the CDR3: TGTGCCAGTAGTAAGGATCCGGGCCGGGAGTTGAACACTGAAGCTTTCTTT.

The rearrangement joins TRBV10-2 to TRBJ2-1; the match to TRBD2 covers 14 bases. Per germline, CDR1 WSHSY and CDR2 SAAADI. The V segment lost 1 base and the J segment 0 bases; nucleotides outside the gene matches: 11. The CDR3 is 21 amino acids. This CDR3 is CASSEFDWTSGGLSSYNEQFF. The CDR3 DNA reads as TGCGCCAGCAGTGAGTTCGATTGGACTAGCGGGGGGCTTAGCTCCTACAATGAGCAGTTCTTC.

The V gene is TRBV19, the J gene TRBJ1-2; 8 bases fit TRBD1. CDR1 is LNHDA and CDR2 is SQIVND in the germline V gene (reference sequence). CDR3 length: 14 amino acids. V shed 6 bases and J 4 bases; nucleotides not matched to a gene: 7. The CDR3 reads CASSTDRGLYGYTF. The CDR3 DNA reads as TGTGCCAGTAGCACCGACAGGGGCCTCTATGGCTACACCTTC.

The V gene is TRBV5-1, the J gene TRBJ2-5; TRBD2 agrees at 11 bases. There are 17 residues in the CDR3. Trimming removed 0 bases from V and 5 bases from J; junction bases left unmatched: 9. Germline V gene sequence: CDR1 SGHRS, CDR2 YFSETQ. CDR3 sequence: CASSLEALAGGAETQYF. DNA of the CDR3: TGCGCCAGCAGCTTGGAGGCCCTAGCGGGGGGTGCGGAGACCCAGTACTTC.

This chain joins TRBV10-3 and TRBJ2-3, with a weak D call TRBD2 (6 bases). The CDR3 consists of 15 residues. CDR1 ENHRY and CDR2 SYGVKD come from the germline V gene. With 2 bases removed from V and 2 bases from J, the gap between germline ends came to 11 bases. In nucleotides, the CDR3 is TGTGCCATCAGTGAGGAGGGAGGAGACACAGATACGCAGTATTTT. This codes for CAISEEGGDTDTQYF.

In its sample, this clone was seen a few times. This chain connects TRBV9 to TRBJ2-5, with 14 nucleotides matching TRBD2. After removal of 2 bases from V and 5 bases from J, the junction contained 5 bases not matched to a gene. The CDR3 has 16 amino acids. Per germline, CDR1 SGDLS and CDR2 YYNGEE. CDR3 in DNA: TGTGCCAGCAGCGTCGGGACTAGCGGGGGAGGGGAGACCCAGTACTTC. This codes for CASSVGTSGGGETQYF.

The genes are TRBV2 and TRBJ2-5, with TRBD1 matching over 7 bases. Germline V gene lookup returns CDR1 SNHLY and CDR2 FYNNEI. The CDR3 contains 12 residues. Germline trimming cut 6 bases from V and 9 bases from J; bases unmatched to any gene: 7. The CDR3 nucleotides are TGTGCCAGCAGGCCCGGGACAGTCGCCCAGTACTTC. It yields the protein CASRPGTVAQYF.

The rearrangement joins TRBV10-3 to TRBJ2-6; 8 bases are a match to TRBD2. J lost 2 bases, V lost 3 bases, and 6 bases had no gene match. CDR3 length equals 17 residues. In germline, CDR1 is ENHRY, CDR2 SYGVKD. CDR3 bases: TGTGCCATCAGTGATGGGCCGGGGGGGGCTGGGGCCAACGTCCTGACTTTC. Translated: CAISDGPGGAGANVLTF.

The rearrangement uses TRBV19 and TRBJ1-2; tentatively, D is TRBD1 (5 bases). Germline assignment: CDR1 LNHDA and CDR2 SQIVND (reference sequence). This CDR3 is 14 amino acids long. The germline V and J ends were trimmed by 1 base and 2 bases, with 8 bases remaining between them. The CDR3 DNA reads TGTGCCAGTAGTATAGCAGGGATCAACTATGGCTACACCTTC. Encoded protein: CASSIAGINYGYTF. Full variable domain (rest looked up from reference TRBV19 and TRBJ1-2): DGGITQSPKYLFRKEGQNVTLSCEQNLNHDAMYWYRQDPGQGLRLIYYSQIVNDFQKGDIAEGYSVSREKKESFPLTVTSAQKNPTAFYLCASSIAGINYGYTFGSGTRLTVV.

CDR3: CASSEAGQGPGTDTQYF. The CDR3 bases are TGTGCCAGCAGTGAAGCGGGACAGGGGCCGGGCACAGATACGCAGTATTTT. The V gene is TRBV6-1, the J gene TRBJ2-3; 10 bases are shared with TRBD1. Germline lookup yields CDR1 MNHNS and CDR2 SASEGT. V gave up 0 bases and J gave up 1 base; unmatched junction bases: 4. The CDR3 has 17 amino acids.